The next 6 T cell receptor beta chains were all read from a single sample in a study of cytomegalovirus exposure and HLA in healthy donors. Primers included in the PCR were 60 Vbeta and 13 Jbeta primers. Here immunoSEQ multiplex PCR was the method, and the copy in TCRdb shows in-frame clones only, minus some. The sample shows about 110,000 clones, around 80% of them seen only once. Sequenced input: PBMCs. These receptor sequences come from a middle-aged woman in good health and CMV-seronegative.

Only a few counts were recorded for this clone. The chain combines TRBV5-4 with TRBJ2-7; perhaps TRBD2 as D (5 bases). Germline CDR1 is SGHNT and CDR2 is YYREEE (reference sequence). CDR3 length equals 12 residues. V was pared by 4 bases and J by 7 bases, with 12 bases between. This chain's CDR3 is CASSPEVGEQYF. CDR3 coding DNA: TGTGCCAGCAGCCCGGAGGTGGGGGAGCAGTACTTC.

In this sample, this clone turned up a few times. The chain carries TRBV19 and TRBJ2-1; D gene ambiguous. This CDR3 contains 14 residues. CDR1 and CDR2 from the germline V gene are LNHDA and SQIVND (reference sequence). Trimming took 3 bases from V and 1 from J, leaving 7 bases between them. CDR3 residues: CASSISVSYNEQFF. CDR3 sequence (DNA): TGTGCCAGTAGTATCAGCGTTTCCTACAATGAGCAGTTCTTC. The variable domain in full, completed from reference TRBV19 and TRBJ2-1, reads DGGITQSPKYLFRKEGQNVTLSCEQNLNHDAMYWYRQDPGQGLRLIYYSQIVNDFQKGDIAEGYSVSREKKESFPLTVTSAQKNPTAFYLCASSISVSYNEQFFGPGTRLTVL.

V and J are TRBV18 and TRBJ1-4; 7 bases align to TRBD1. V shed 3 bases and J 6 bases; nucleotides not matched to a gene: 7. This CDR3 contains 15 residues. Germline lookup yields CDR1 KGHSH and CDR2 LQKENI. The CDR3 coding sequence is TGTGCCAGCTCACCTTGGGACAGTTCGGATGAAAAACTGTTTTTT. It yields the protein CASSPWDSSDEKLFF.

The gene calls are TRBV21-1 and TRBJ2-3; whether TRBD2, the table's D call, matches the DNA was not checked. TRBV21-1 is noted as a pseudogene. The CDR3 sequence is 19 residues long. The CDR3 bases are TGTGCCAGCAGTAAAAGAGGGAGTAGCGCGACGTTCGGTACAGATACGCAGTATTTT. Translating gives CASSKRGSSATFGTDTQYF.

The genes are TRBV6-1 and TRBJ2-3; 9 positions agree with TRBD1. Germline CDR1 is MNHNS and CDR2 is SASEGT. The CDR3 has 13 amino acids. With V trimmed by 6 bases and J by 6 bases, 4 bases remained unmatched. The DNA of the CDR3 is TGTGCCAGCAGAGACAGGGGGGTCGATACGCAGTATTTT. Protein product: CASRDRGVDTQYF.

The table lists this clone with a count of one. The V call is TRBV6-6, the J call TRBJ1-1, with a tentative D call TRBD1 (5 bases). The length of the CDR3 is 16 residues. V was clipped by 3 bases and J by 2 bases, with 16 bases between them. Germline CDR1 and CDR2: MNHNY and SVGAGI (reference sequence). This CDR3 reads CASSYGVGQGNTEAFF. CDR3 DNA sequence: TGTGCCAGCAGTTATGGGGTGGGCCAGGGTAACACTGAAGCTTTCTTT.